The 24 T cell receptor beta chains below were found in one sample sequenced in a study of vaccination and CD4 T cells after COVID-19. Treatment: approximately 9-day PBMC culture with coronavirus spike peptide pools or control peptides (ViraFEST assay). With the Oncomine TCR Beta short-read assay, DNA from cultured CD4+ T cells was sequenced. TCRdb ran MiXCR on the PCR reads and lists one entry per CDR3 protein. The sample shows about 10,000 distinct CDR3 sequences, roughly 50% of them seen only once. These receptors have no identified antigens. The sample consisted of CD4+ T cells from blood, cultured in vitro. The receptors derive from a human donor who had recovered from COVID-19.

This chain uses TRBV15 with TRBJ2-3; a weak D match, TRBD2 (6 bases). V lost 0 bases to trimming and J lost 4 bases, with 14 bases between them. Germline CDR1 and CDR2: LNHNV and YYDKDF (reference sequence). The CDR3 length is 16 residues. The CDR3 reads CATSREIRGGPDTQYF. Here the CDR3 DNA reads TGTGCCACCAGCAGAGAGATTCGGGGAGGCCCAGATACGCAGTATTTT.

The V gene is TRBV7-9, the J gene TRBJ2-5; 11 nucleotides agree with TRBD1. This CDR3 spans 16 amino acids. Germline V gene sequence: CDR1 SEHNR, CDR2 FQNEAQ (reference sequence). Trimming took 5 bases from V and 7 from J; bases not matched to a gene: 12. The CDR3 loop reads CASSHRTGGGIMTQYF. The DNA of the CDR3 is TGTGCCAGCAGCCATCGGACAGGGGGCGGAATTATGACCCAGTACTTC.

In its sample, this clonotype was seen a few times. The chain joins TRBV18 to TRBJ1-5; 7 bases are a match to TRBD1. V shed 5 bases and J 5 bases; nucleotides not matched to a gene: 3. The CDR3 has 13 residues. From germline, CDR1 is KGHSH and CDR2 LQKENI. CDR3 sequence: CASSTGTDQPQHF. In nucleotides, the CDR3 is TGTGCCAGCTCAACCGGGACAGATCAGCCCCAGCATTTT.

The chain recombines TRBV18 with TRBJ2-7; D may be TRBD1 or TRBD2 (5 bases each). Trimming removed 0 bases from V and 0 bases from J, with 9 bases in between. The germline CDR1 and CDR2 sequences are KGHSH and LQKENI. The CDR3 loop spans 15 amino acids. The DNA for the CDR3 is TGTGCCAGCTCACCACCTGGGACGGACTCCTACGAGCAGTACTTC. It encodes CASSPPGTDSYEQYF.

This clonotype is large by share. The gene calls are TRBV5-4 and TRBJ2-5; D tentatively fits TRBD1 or TRBD2 (5 bases each). The V gene lost 1 base and the J gene lost 1 base, with 11 bases spanning the gap. This CDR3 spans 15 amino acids. Per germline, CDR1 SGHNT and CDR2 YYREEE (reference sequence). CDR3 sequence reads: CASSLTGTSQETQYF. The CDR3 DNA reads as TGTGCCAGCAGCTTGACCGGGACCTCCCAAGAGACCCAGTACTTC. The complete variable domain, with remaining parts taken from reference TRBV5-4 and TRBJ2-5, reads ETGVTQSPTHLIKTRGQQVTLRCSSQSGHNTVSWYQQALGQGPQFIFQYYREEENGRGNFPPRFSGLQFPNYSSELNVNALELDDSALYLCASSLTGTSQETQYFGPGTRLLVL.

This chain links TRBV6-2 or TRBV6-3 with TRBJ1-1; maybe TRBD1 (5 bases). Trimming removed 5 bases from V and 10 bases from J, with 20 bases in between. Looked up from germline, CDR1 is MNHEY and CDR2 is SVGEGT. This CDR3 is built from 14 residues. The CDR3 is CASSDTGRGGGAFF. The CDR3 DNA is TGTGCCAGCAGTGATACAGGCCGCGGTGGGGGAGCTTTCTTT.

In this sample, this clonotype turned up once. This chain connects TRBV12-3 or TRBV12-4 to TRBJ2-7, with D possibly matching TRBD1 (5 bases). The CDR3 has 15 amino acids. V was clipped by 2 bases and J by 7 bases, with 18 bases between them. DNA for the CDR3: TGTGCCAGCAGTTTATCGCTCGAGATCAGACAGGAGCAGTACTTC. Amino acids: CASSLSLEIRQEQYF.

The CDR3, as DNA: TGTGCCAGCAGCGCCGGGACCTCCACCGGGGAGCTGTTTTTT. Translation: CASSAGTSTGELFF. The gene calls are TRBV9 and TRBJ2-2, with D tentatively TRBD1 or TRBD2 (5 bases each). Germline values: CDR1 SGDLS, CDR2 YYNGEE. V dropped 3 bases and J dropped 4 bases, with 10 bases sitting between them. The CDR3 runs to 14 residues.

The V gene is TRBV7-2, the J gene TRBJ2-3; D is unresolved. CDR1 SGHTA and CDR2 FQGNSA come from the germline V gene. V lost 5 bases to trimming and J lost 4 bases, with 13 bases between them. This CDR3 is built from 14 residues. CDR3 nucleotide sequence: TGTGCCAGCAGCCCATCCCACGGGTCAGATACGCAGTATTTT. Translation gives CASSPSHGSDTQYF.

The rearrangement links TRBV20-1 to TRBJ1-4; possibly TRBD1 for D (5 bases). CDR1 is DFQATT and CDR2 is SNEGSKA in the germline V gene (reference sequence). V was pared by 2 bases and J by 8 bases, with 12 bases between. The length of the CDR3 is 13 residues. Here the CDR3 reads CSARSDSLEKLFF. The CDR3 DNA is TGCAGTGCTAGATCCGACAGTTTGGAAAAACTGTTTTTT.

This clonotype was recorded only once. The CDR3 is CASSRTGTSTDTQYF. CDR3 nucleotide sequence: TGTGCCAGTAGTCGGACAGGGACTAGCACAGATACGCAGTATTTT. The chain recombines TRBV19 with TRBJ2-3, with TRBD1 identical over 8 bases. Germline V gives CDR1 LNHDA, CDR2 SQIVND (reference sequence). J gave up 0 bases and V 5 bases, and 4 bases lay outside the gene matches. The CDR3 extends over 15 amino acids.

In DNA, the CDR3 is TGCAGTGCTAGAGCGGGGAGGTCTGAAGCTTTCTTT. It encodes CSARAGRSEAFF. The chain has TRBV20-1 and TRBJ1-1; D not certain. There are 12 residues in the CDR3. V lost 1 base to trimming and J lost 6 bases, with 9 bases between them. Germline assignment: CDR1 DFQATT and CDR2 SNEGSKA (reference sequence).

This clonotype has a single count. The chain links TRBV28 to TRBJ2-1; TRBD2 aligns across 9 bases. The germline V gene encodes CDR1 MDHEN and CDR2 SYDVKM. This CDR3 spans 17 amino acids. Trimming took 7 bases from V and 0 from J; bases not matched to a gene: 10. The CDR3 bases are TGTGCCAGCACCCTCTGGCGGGAGGGCGACTCCTACAATGAGCAGTTCTTC. Its translation: CASTLWREGDSYNEQFF.

The chain has TRBV10-3 and TRBJ2-5; D is perhaps TRBD2 (5 bases). The V end lost 6 bases, the J end lost 1 base, and 15 bases lay between the germline ends. CDR1 is ENHRY and CDR2 is SYGVKD in the germline V gene. CDR3 length: 15 amino acids. The CDR3 region has the DNA TGTGCCATCAGCGCATCTGTAGGAGGCCAAGAGACCCAGTACTTC. Translating it yields CAISASVGGQETQYF.

The chain recombines TRBV28 with TRBJ1-4; D perhaps matches TRBD1 (6 bases). V lost 7 bases and J lost 5, with 14 bases in between. CDR3 length: 14 amino acids. Germline CDR1 reads MDHEN; CDR2 reads SYDVKM. The CDR3 protein is CASTSQDSNEKLFF. Written as DNA, the CDR3 is TGTGCCAGCACCTCACAGGACAGCAATGAAAAACTGTTTTTT. Full variable domain (outside the CDR3, taken from reference TRBV28 and TRBJ1-4): DVKVTQSSRYLVKRTGEKVFLECVQDMDHENMFWYRQDPGLGLRLIYFSYDVKMKEKGDIPEGYSVSREKKERFSLILESASTNQTSMYLCASTSQDSNEKLFFGSGTQLSVL.

The chain links TRBV20-1 to TRBJ2-5, with D possibly being TRBD1 (6 bases). Trimming shortened V by 1 base and J by 5 bases, and 17 bases separated the two germline ends. There are 15 residues in the CDR3. Germline V gene data show CDR1 as DFQATT and CDR2 as SNEGSKA (reference sequence). CDR3 coding DNA: TGCAGTGCTAGAGCCCCCGGGACATCCAGTGAGACCCAGTACTTC. Translated, it gives CSARAPGTSSETQYF.

This clonotype was counted between two and nine times. The chain recombines TRBV20-1 with TRBJ1-2; D remains unclear. Germline CDR1 is DFQATT and CDR2 is SNEGSKA (reference sequence). V was clipped by 2 bases and J by 4 bases, with 14 bases between them. The CDR3 spans 14 residues. The CDR3 region is CSARWSDGFYGYTF. CDR3 nucleotides: TGCAGTGCTAGATGGTCCGACGGGTTCTATGGCTACACCTTC.

This clonotype was seen just once. V is TRBV15 and J is TRBJ1-5; TRBD1 aligns across 10 bases. CDR1 LNHNV and CDR2 YYDKDF come from the germline V gene (reference sequence). CDR3 length: 19 amino acids. Trimming cost V 1 base and J 0 bases; bases outside gene matches: 9. CDR3 in DNA: TGTGCCACCAGCAGAGCACAGGGGACAGGGGATGGTAGCAATCAGCCCCAGCATTTT. This sequence encodes CATSRAQGTGDGSNQPQHF.

The rearrangement links TRBV20-1 to TRBJ1-6, with 7 bases that match TRBD1. The germline V gene encodes CDR1 DFQATT and CDR2 SNEGSKA (reference sequence). The CDR3 runs 16 residues. V was pared by 2 bases and J by 10 bases, with 14 bases of the junction left unmatched. The CDR3 region has the DNA TGCAGTGCTAGAACCCGACAGGGTGCGGTAGGCTCACCCCTCCACTTT. This gives the protein CSARTRQGAVGSPLHF.

V gene TRBV12-3 or TRBV12-4 combines with J gene TRBJ1-6, with D hard to call. With 3 bases removed from V and 7 bases from J, the gap between germline ends came to 13 bases. CDR3 length: 15 amino acids. CDR3 loop: CASSFGGNQNSPLHF. The CDR3 bases are TGTGCCAGCAGTTTCGGCGGGAACCAAAATTCACCCCTCCACTTT.

The table lists this clonotype with a count of one. V and J are TRBV12-3 or TRBV12-4 and TRBJ2-1; no definite D call. There are 13 residues in the CDR3. Trimming stripped 5 bases from V and 12 bases from J, with 17 bases between. This chain's CDR3 is CASSPAGVDGQFF. As DNA, the CDR3 is TGTGCCAGCAGTCCGGCCGGCGTTGATGGGCAGTTCTTC.

CDR3 amino acids: CASTSQGANYGYTF. CDR3 nucleotides: TGTGCCAGCACATCCCAGGGGGCGAACTATGGCTACACCTTC. The chain joins TRBV25-1 to TRBJ1-2; 8 bases are shared with TRBD1. With V trimmed by 7 bases and J by 2 bases, 6 bases remained unmatched. The CDR3 loop spans 14 amino acids. Germline CDR1 MGHDK, CDR2 SYGVNS.

Comments on this clonotype: One junction end disagrees with the germline gene, perhaps due to a read error. The J gene is TRBJ1-2, the V gene TRBV7-9, with D possibly TRBD1 on 5 matching bases. This CDR3 is 15 amino acids long. Germline assignment: CDR1 SEHNR and CDR2 FQNEAQ (reference sequence). CDR3 sequence reads: CASSLASGRAGGYAF. The CDR3 nucleotides are TGTGCCAGCAGCTTAGCCTCGGGCAGGGCGGGCGGCTACGCCTTC.

The V call is TRBV10-1, the J call TRBJ2-7; weak D call: TRBD2 (5 bases). This CDR3 has 13 residues. CDR1 and CDR2 (germline): WNHNN, SYGVQD (reference sequence). Deletions cut 5 bases from V and 6 bases from J, with 14 bases between. Here the CDR3 DNA reads TGCGCCAGCAGTTCACTAGTATCGGGCGAGCAGTACTTC. This translates into CASSSLVSGEQYF.